These 30 T cell receptor beta chains were sequenced from one sample in a study of CXCR3-negative and CXCR3-positive naive CD8 T cells. UMI-labeled 5' RACE TRB cDNA libraries were prepared from the cells. Using the 5' RACE reads, TCRdb records one entry per CDR3 protein without DNA. The sample data list 20,000 to 30,000 distinct CDR3 sequences. What was sequenced was naive CXCR3- CD8+ T cells from blood. Sample subset: CD45RO-CCR7+CD27+CD95- naive CD8+ T cells lacking CXCR3 (TNR3-). These TCRs come from a human donor in good health. Some clones in this sample may be carry-over from other donors' samples.

This chain joins TRBV4-3 and TRBJ2-7. The CDR3 totals 14 residues. In germline, CDR1 is LGHNA, CDR2 YSLEER. The CDR3 region is CASSQEEPTFEQYF.

This chain links TRBV24-1 with TRBJ2-1; without DNA, the TCRdb call of TRBD2 cannot be checked. The CDR3 is made up of 16 amino acids. CDR1 is KGHDR and CDR2 is SFDVKD in the germline V gene. Here the CDR3 reads CATSDGLAGDYNEQFF.

This chain uses TRBV12-3 or TRBV12-4 with TRBJ1-1; TCRdb selects TRBD1, and the lack of DNA leaves this call unchecked. The CDR3 consists of 17 residues. CDR3 protein: CASSFPPGQGLNTEAFF.

The V gene is TRBV7-2, the J gene TRBJ1-1; TCRdb selects TRBD1, and the lack of DNA leaves this call unchecked. This CDR3 has 16 amino acids. Germline V gives CDR1 SGHTA, CDR2 FQGNSA. Here the CDR3 reads CASSLVEGQWDTEAFF.

The genes are TRBV28 and TRBJ2-7; TCRdb reports TRBD1, a call that lacks DNA to check it against. CDR3 length: 13 residues. Germline assignment: CDR1 MDHEN and CDR2 SYDVKM. CDR3 residues: CASSQYRGDEQYF. Combining the CDR3 with reference TRBV28 and TRBJ2-7 gives the whole variable domain DVKVTQSSRYLVKRTGEKVFLECVQDMDHENMFWYRQDPGLGLRLIYFSYDVKMKEKGDIPEGYSVSREKKERFSLILESASTNQTSMYLCASSQYRGDEQYFGPGTRLTVT.

This chain's CDR3 is CASSEYRVYNSPLHF. The V and J genes are TRBV25-1 and TRBJ1-6; the TRBD1 assignment by TCRdb is unverifiable without DNA. This CDR3 has 15 amino acids. CDR1 MGHDK and CDR2 SYGVNS come from the germline V gene.

This chain uses TRBV20-1 with TRBJ1-4; TCRdb gives TRBD1 as the D gene, but with no DNA this cannot be confirmed. The CDR3 sequence is 16 residues long. Germline V gene lookup returns CDR1 DFQATT and CDR2 SNEGSKA (reference sequence). CDR3 amino acids: CSARDGGHEEYEKLFF.

The V call is TRBV3-1, the J call TRBJ2-7; the D gene TCRdb calls, TRBD1, cannot be checked with no DNA. Germline CDR1 LGHDT, CDR2 YNNKEL (reference sequence). The length of the CDR3 is 20 residues. The CDR3 spells CASSQGLTGGTRAPLYEQYF.

The chain employs TRBV4-3 and TRBJ1-5. The CDR3 loop spans 15 amino acids. Germline CDR1 and CDR2: LGHNA and YSLEER. CDR3 residues: CASSQESLNGQPQHF.

According to its frequency, this clonotype is medium-sized. The V and J genes are TRBV15 and TRBJ1-6; TCRdb names TRBD1, which stays unverified in the absence of DNA. Germline V CDR1 and CDR2: LNHNV, YYDKDF (reference sequence). The CDR3 runs to 16 residues. The CDR3 sequence: CATSRDQVAGNSPLHF.

The rearrangement uses TRBV29-1 and TRBJ1-3. This CDR3 is built from 16 residues. Germline assignment: CDR1 SQVTM and CDR2 ANQGSEA. CDR3 protein: CSVASTTLFSGNTIYF.

The chain uses TRBV10-2 and TRBJ2-7. CDR1 and CDR2 (germline): WSHSY, SAAADI. This CDR3 contains 13 residues. The CDR3 spells CASEDGANYEQYF.

The V gene is TRBV28, the J gene TRBJ2-1; TCRdb's D gene call, TRBD2, goes unchecked for lack of DNA. The length of the CDR3 is 15 residues. Germline CDR1 and CDR2: MDHEN and SYDVKM. The CDR3 sequence: CASSLGLAGLNEQFF.

The CDR3 spells CASSLVRGDQPQHF. The chain carries TRBV7-9 and TRBJ1-5; TCRdb proposes TRBD1, but this gene call is untestable without DNA. Germline V gene lookup returns CDR1 SEHNR and CDR2 FQNEAQ (reference sequence). The CDR3 is 14 residues long.

This sequence joins TRBV6-2 or TRBV6-3 and TRBJ1-5; absent DNA, TCRdb's TRBD1 call cannot be checked. The CDR3 extends over 16 amino acids. Germline CDR1 reads MNHEY; CDR2 reads SVGEGT. This CDR3 reads CASSYGQPYSNQPQHF.

In terms of frequency, this clonotype is medium-sized (0.01 to 0.1%). J is TRBJ1-1 and V is TRBV2; TCRdb reports TRBD1, a call that lacks DNA to check it against. Per the germline V gene, CDR1 is SNHLY and CDR2 is FYNNEI. The CDR3 covers 15 residues. The CDR3 spells CASSEGDRRNTEAFF.

The V call is TRBV7-9, the J call TRBJ1-3. From germline, CDR1 is SEHNR and CDR2 FQNEAQ (reference sequence). This CDR3 contains 14 residues. CDR3 region: CASSPDAAGNTIYF.

The chain recombines TRBV7-9 with TRBJ2-6. Germline V gene sequence: CDR1 SEHNR, CDR2 FQNEAQ (reference sequence). The CDR3 runs to 17 residues. The CDR3 protein is CASSPHAGTSGANVLTF. Full variable domain (rest looked up from reference TRBV7-9 and TRBJ2-6): DTGVSQNPRHKITKRGQNVTFRCDPISEHNRLYWYRQTLGQGPEFLTYFQNEAQLEKSRLLSDRFSAERPKGSFSTLEIQRTEQGDSAMYLCASSPHAGTSGANVLTFGAGSRLTVL.

The chain recombines TRBV7-2 with TRBJ1-6; with no DNA, the TCRdb D assignment of TRBD1 cannot be verified. The CDR3 sequence is 17 residues long. Germline CDR1 SGHTA, CDR2 FQGNSA. CDR3 in amino acids: CASSLVSGDPYNSPLHF.

The chain has TRBV5-1 and TRBJ1-2. The germline gives CDR1 SGHRS, CDR2 YFSETQ. The CDR3 covers 15 residues. The CDR3 spells CASSLEARSYYGYTF.

This chain links TRBV28 with TRBJ2-7. This CDR3 comprises 13 residues. Germline CDR1 and CDR2: MDHEN and SYDVKM. The CDR3 protein is CASSLSELYEQYF.

The rearrangement joins TRBV6-4 to TRBJ2-3. This CDR3 comprises 16 residues. Germline V gives CDR1 MRHNA, CDR2 SNTAGT. The CDR3 reads CASSDSWTSGTDTQYF.

This clonotype shows up as medium-sized by frequency. The chain recombines TRBV4-3 with TRBJ1-1; no DNA is available, so the TRBD1 call from TCRdb remains unchecked. Germline loops: CDR1 LGHNA, CDR2 YSLEER. The CDR3 has 20 amino acids. CDR3 loop: CASSQVGMPIGGGVNTEAFF.

CDR3 amino acids: CASSPSGWGRFTGELFF. V is TRBV7-9 and J is TRBJ2-2; TCRdb's D call, TRBD1, is unchecked because there is no DNA. Germline V gene lookup returns CDR1 SEHNR and CDR2 FQNEAQ (reference sequence). The CDR3 length is 17 residues.

The chain has TRBV4-3 and TRBJ1-2; TCRdb returns TRBD1, unconfirmable since there is no DNA. The CDR3 runs 15 residues. From germline, CDR1 is LGHNA and CDR2 YSLEER. The CDR3 sequence: CASSPGTGVGYGYTF.

The rearrangement joins TRBV29-1 to TRBJ1-1. From germline, CDR1 is SQVTM and CDR2 ANQGSEA. The CDR3 runs to 12 residues. The CDR3 region is CSVVSANTEAFF.

V and J are TRBV7-7 and TRBJ2-1; TCRdb calls TRBD1, which cannot be checked without DNA. Per germline, CDR1 SSHAT and CDR2 FNYEAQ (reference sequence). CDR3 length: 18 residues. The CDR3 sequence: CASSLGGGAWGSYNEQFF.

This rearrangement joins TRBV9 to TRBJ2-2; TCRdb reports TRBD1, a call that lacks DNA to check it against. Germline CDR1 reads SGDLS; CDR2 reads YYNGEE. The CDR3 loop spans 15 amino acids. The CDR3 spells CASTGADSTTGELFF.

This rearrangement joins TRBV28 to TRBJ2-5. The CDR3 runs 12 residues. Germline V gene lookup returns CDR1 MDHEN and CDR2 SYDVKM. The chain's CDR3 is CASSSWTETQYF.

The J gene is TRBJ1-2, the V gene TRBV7-3; TCRdb outputs TRBD1, but without DNA this stays unchecked. The germline V gene encodes CDR1 SGHTA and CDR2 FQGTGA. The CDR3 has 13 amino acids. The CDR3 loop is CASSPGTDYGYTF. The variable domain in full, with the rest retrieved from reference TRBV7-3 and TRBJ1-2, is GAGVSQTPSNKVTEKGKYVELRCDPISGHTALYWYRQSLGQGPEFLIYFQGTGAADDSGLPNDRFFAVRPEGSVSTLKIQRTERGDSAVYLCASSPGTDYGYTFGSGTRLTVV.